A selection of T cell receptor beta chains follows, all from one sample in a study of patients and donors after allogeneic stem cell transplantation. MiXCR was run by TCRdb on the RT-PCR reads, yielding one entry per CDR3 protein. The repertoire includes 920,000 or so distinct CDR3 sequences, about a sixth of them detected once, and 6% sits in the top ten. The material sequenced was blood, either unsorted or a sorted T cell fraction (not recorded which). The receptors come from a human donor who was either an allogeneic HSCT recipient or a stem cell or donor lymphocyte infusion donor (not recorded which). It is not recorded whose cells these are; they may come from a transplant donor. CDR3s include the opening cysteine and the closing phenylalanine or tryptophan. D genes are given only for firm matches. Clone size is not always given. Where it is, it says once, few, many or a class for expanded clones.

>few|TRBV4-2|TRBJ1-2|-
CASSQSDRPYGYTF
TGTGCCAGCAGCCAATCTGACAGACCCTATGGCTACACCTTC
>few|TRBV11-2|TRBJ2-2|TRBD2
CASSRTARLAGENTGELFF
TGTGCCAGCAGCCGCACCGCGAGACTAGCGGGGGAGAACACCGGGGAGCTGTTTTTT
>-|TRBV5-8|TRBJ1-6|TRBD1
CASSSTDRVYHRDHF
TGTGCCAGCAGCTCTACGGACAGGGTATATCACCGCGACCACTTT
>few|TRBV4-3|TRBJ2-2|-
CASSQGSGNTGELFF
TGCGCCAGCAGCCAGGGATCTGGGAACACCGGGGAGCTGTTTTTT
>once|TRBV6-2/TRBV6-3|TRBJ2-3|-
CASMIQYGTDTQYF
TGTGCCAGCATGATCCAGTACGGGACAGATACGCAGTATTTT
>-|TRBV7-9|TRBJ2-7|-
CASSLISREQYF
TGTGCCAGCAGCTTAATAAGTCGTGAGCAGTACTTC
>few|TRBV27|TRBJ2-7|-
CASSLNTGSSYEQYF
TGTGCCAGCAGTTTAAACACAGGGAGCTCCTACGAGCAGTACTTC
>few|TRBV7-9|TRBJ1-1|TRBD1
CASSLGTGLRTEAFF
TGTGCCAGCAGCTTGGGGACAGGTTTGCGAACTGAAGCTTTCTTT
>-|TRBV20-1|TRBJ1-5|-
CSAPERTTGETDQPQHF
TGCAGTGCTCCCGAAAGAACGACGGGGGAGACGGATCAGCCCCAGCATTTT
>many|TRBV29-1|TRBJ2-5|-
CSARTSRWGRKETQYF
TGCAGCGCAAGAACCTCGAGGTGGGGGCGTAAAGAGACCCAGTACTTC
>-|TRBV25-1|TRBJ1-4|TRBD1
CASSDTGQGEKLFF
TGTGCCAGCAGCGATACGGGACAGGGTGAAAAACTGTTTTTT
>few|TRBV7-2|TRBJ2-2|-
CASSLVREAGELFF
TGTGCCAGCAGCTTAGTTAGGGAAGCGGGGGAGCTGTTTTTT
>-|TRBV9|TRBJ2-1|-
CASSGSSWDEQFF
TGTGCCAGCAGCGGGAGTAGCTGGGATGAGCAGTTCTTC
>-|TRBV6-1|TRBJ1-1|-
CASRPGRTTEAFF
TGTGCCAGCAGGCCGGGACGGACCACTGAAGCTTTCTTT
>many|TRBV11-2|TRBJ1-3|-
CASSSLQGKSGNTIYF
TGTGCCAGCAGCTCTTTACAGGGAAAATCTGGAAACACCATATATTTT
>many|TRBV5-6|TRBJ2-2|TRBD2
CASTRGEILNTGELFF
TGTGCCAGCACCCGGGGGGAGATCCTGAACACCGGGGAGCTGTTTTTT
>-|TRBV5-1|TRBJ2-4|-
CASSSGRTLAKNIQYF
TGCGCCAGCAGCTCGGGACGTACTCTAGCCAAAAACATTCAGTACTTC
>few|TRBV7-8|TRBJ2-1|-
CASSHRENEQFF
TGTGCCAGCAGCCACAGGGAGAATGAGCAGTTCTTC
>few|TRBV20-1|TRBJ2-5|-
CSAREGGSETQYF
TGCAGTGCTAGAGAGGGGGGCTCCGAGACCCAGTACTTC
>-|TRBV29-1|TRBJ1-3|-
CSVEDRAAGNTIYF
TGCAGCGTTGAAGATAGGGCAGCTGGAAACACCATATATTTT
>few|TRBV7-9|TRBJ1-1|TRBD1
CASSSLTGDMNTEAFF
TGTGCCAGCAGCTCCTTGACAGGGGATATGAACACTGAAGCTTTCTTT
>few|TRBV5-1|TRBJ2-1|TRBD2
CASSVLRAGGNHEQFF
TGCGCCAGCAGCGTCCTCCGAGCGGGAGGGAATCATGAGCAGTTCTTC
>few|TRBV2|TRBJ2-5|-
CAGRQKETQYF
TGTGCCGGTCGACAGAAGGAGACCCAGTACTTC
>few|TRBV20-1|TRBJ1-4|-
CSARTEMNEKLFF
TGCAGTGCTAGAACAGAAATGAATGAAAAACTGTTTTTT
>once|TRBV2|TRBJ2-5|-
CASRQAPETQYF
TGTGCCAGCAGACAAGCCCCAGAGACCCAGTACTTC
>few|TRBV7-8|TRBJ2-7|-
CASSLGLGTAGEQYF
TGTGCCAGCAGCTTAGGGTTGGGGACAGCGGGGGAGCAGTACTTC
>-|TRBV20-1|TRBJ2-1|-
CSAPSGGSVYNEQFF
TGCAGTGCGCCCTCGGGCGGGTCCGTGTACAATGAGCAGTTCTTC